This T cell receptor beta chain was profiled in a study of shared clonotypes between healthy human individuals. Donors had no recently reported acute infections or vaccinations and were HIV-negative. Both subsets, CD45RA+ naive and CD45RA-negative memory, were split from the CD4+ cells. Regarding this clone: Its antigen is undetermined.

When replicate PCRs were run on sorted subsets, they used 200 to 250 ng DNA, roughly 30,000 T cell genomes. The assay was immunoSEQ multiplex PCR, and TCRdb's table has in-frame clones only and misses some. Of approximately 1.5 million clones in the sample, about 98.5% were seen once. V was trimmed by 0 bases and J by 8 bases, leaving 11 bases between them. This CDR3 has 14 residues. The germline V gene has CDR1 SNHLY and CDR2 FYNNEI. Notes on the study in general: Sequencing of the sorted subsets was shown by rarefaction to be incomplete despite large depth.

Sequencing input: naive CD4+ T cells sorted from blood. Subset in this sample: CD45RA+ positively selected. V and J are TRBV2 and TRBJ2-1, with D possibly being TRBD2 (5 bases). This TCR derives from a man aged 25-45 years in good health. CDR3 DNA sequence: TGTGCCAGCAGTGAAGCGGGAGTCGGAGATGAGCAGTTCTTC. Translating it yields CASSEAGVGDEQFF.